One and the same sample provided the 5 T cell receptor beta chains below, sequenced in a study of blood T cell repertoires in COVID-19. Profiling relied on immunoSEQ multiplex PCR, and the TCRdb table lists in-frame clones only, not all of them. This sample has about 94,000 clones; around 74% occur once, and the top ten carry under 5%. Sequencing input: peripheral blood. The receptors originated from a man aged 65 to 79 with COVID-19, enrolled during active disease.

This chain joins TRBV14 and TRBJ2-5; D remains ambiguous. Germline V gives CDR1 SGHDN, CDR2 FVKESK. The ends were cut back, 1 base at V and 4 bases at J, with 4 bases in the middle. The CDR3 sequence is 12 residues long. DNA of the CDR3: TGTGCCAGCAGCCAAGTCGGAGAGACCCAGTACTTC. This codes for CASSQVGETQYF.

V usage is TRBV5-8 and J usage is TRBJ2-1; weak D call: TRBD2 (5 bases). Germline V lookup: CDR1 SGHTS, CDR2 YDEGEE. CDR3 length: 11 amino acids. V lost 4 bases, J lost 8 bases, and 7 bases lay in between. The DNA for the CDR3 is TGTGCCAGCAGCATGAGGGATGAGCAGTTCTTC. Translating it yields CASSMRDEQFF.

The chain is built from TRBV27 and TRBJ2-7; no clear D gene. Trimming shortened V by 0 bases and J by 2 bases, and 8 bases separated the two germline ends. CDR1 MNHEY and CDR2 SMNVEV come from the germline V gene (reference sequence). The CDR3 is made up of 14 amino acids. The CDR3 loop reads CASSLSRNTYEQYF. CDR3 nucleotide sequence: TGTGCCAGCAGTTTATCGCGGAATACCTACGAGCAGTACTTC.

V gene TRBV7-6 combines with J gene TRBJ2-7; D perhaps matches TRBD1 (5 bases). The V and J ends lost 5 bases and 3 bases respectively, with 29 bases between them. Germline loops: CDR1 SGHVS, CDR2 FNYEAQ. The CDR3 covers 19 residues. CDR3: CASSPLPGQLDPHGYEQYF. DNA for the CDR3: TGTGCCAGCAGCCCCCTGCCAGGGCAGTTAGACCCCCACGGCTACGAGCAGTACTTC.

The V gene is TRBV10-2, the J gene TRBJ1-1; TRBD1 agrees at 7 bases. This CDR3 spans 17 amino acids. Per the germline V gene, CDR1 is WSHSY and CDR2 is SAAADI. V shed 6 bases and J 0 bases; nucleotides not matched to a gene: 13. CDR3 nucleotides: TGCGCCAGCAGGAGGGGGGACAGCCTTCCCATGAACACTGAAGCTTTCTTT. This gives the protein CASRRGDSLPMNTEAFF.